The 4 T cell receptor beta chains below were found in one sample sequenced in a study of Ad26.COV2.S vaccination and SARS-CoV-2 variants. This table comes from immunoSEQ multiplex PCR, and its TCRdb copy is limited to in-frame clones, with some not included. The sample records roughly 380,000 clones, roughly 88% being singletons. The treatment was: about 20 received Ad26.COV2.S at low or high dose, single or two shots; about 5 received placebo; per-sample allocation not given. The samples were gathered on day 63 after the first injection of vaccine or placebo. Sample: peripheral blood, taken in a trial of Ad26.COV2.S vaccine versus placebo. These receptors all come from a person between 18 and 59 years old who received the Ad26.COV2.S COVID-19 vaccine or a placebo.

CDR3 residues: CASSPVGGATYEQYF. The CDR3, as DNA: TGTGCCAGCAGCCCGGTCGGAGGGGCGACCTACGAGCAGTACTTC. The V gene is TRBV7-6, the J gene TRBJ2-7, with D possibly TRBD2 on 6 matching bases. Per the germline V gene, CDR1 is SGHVS and CDR2 is FNYEAQ. CDR3 length equals 15 residues. Trimming removed 5 bases at V and 2 bases at J, with 16 bases between.

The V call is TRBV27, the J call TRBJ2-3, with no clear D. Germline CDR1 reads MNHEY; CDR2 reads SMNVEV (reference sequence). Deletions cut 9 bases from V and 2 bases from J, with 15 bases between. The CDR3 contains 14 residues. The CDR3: CASRTSYYTDTQYF. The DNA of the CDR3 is TGTGCCAGTCGAACATCCTACTACACAGATACGCAGTATTTT.

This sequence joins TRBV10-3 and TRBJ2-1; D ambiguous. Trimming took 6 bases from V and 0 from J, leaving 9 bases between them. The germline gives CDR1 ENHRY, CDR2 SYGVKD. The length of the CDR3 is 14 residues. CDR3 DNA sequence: TGTGCCATCAGGCGACTTAGCTCCTACAATGAGCAGTTCTTC. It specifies CAIRRLSSYNEQFF.

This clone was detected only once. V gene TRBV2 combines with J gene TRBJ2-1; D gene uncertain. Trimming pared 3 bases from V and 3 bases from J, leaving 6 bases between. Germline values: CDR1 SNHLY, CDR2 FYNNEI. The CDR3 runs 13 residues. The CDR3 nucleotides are TGTGCCAGCAGTGAGGTCGTCTACAATGAGCAGTTCTTC. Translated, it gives CASSEVVYNEQFF.